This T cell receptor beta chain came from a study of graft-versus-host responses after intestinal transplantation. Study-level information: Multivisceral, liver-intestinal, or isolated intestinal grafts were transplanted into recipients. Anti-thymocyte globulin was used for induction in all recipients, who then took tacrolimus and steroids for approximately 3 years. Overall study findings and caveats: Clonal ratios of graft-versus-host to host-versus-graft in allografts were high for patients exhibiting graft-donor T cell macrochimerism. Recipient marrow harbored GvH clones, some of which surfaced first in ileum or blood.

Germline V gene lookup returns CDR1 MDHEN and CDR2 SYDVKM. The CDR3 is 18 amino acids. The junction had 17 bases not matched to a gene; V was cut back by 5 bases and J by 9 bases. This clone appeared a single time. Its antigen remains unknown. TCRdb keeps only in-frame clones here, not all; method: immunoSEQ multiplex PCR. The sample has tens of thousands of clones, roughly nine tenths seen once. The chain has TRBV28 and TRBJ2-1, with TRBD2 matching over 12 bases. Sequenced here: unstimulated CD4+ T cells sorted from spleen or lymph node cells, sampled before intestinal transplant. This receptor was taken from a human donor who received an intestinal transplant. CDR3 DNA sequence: TGTGCCAGCAGTCCCCGTAGACTAGCGGGAGCATGGGGTGGTGAGCAGTTCTTC. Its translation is CASSPRRLAGAWGGEQFF.